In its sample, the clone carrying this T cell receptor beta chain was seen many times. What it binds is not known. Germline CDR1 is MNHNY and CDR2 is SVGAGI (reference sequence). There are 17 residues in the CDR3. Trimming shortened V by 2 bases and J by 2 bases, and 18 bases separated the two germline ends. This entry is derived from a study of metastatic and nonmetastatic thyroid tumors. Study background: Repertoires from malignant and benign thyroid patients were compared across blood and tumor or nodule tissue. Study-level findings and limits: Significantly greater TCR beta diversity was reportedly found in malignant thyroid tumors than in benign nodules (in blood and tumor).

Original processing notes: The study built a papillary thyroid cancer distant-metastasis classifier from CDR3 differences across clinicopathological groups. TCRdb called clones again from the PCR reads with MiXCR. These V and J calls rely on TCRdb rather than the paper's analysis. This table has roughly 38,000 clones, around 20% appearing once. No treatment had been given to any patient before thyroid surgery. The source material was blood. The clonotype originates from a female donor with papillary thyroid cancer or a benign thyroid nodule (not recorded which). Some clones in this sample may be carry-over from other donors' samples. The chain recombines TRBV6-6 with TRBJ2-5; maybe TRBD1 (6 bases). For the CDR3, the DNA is TGTGCCAGCAGTTACCTCGGAAAAAGGACAGAGCAAGAGACCCAGTACTTC. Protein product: CASSYLGKRTEQETQYF.